The subject of this entry is one T cell receptor beta chain. What it recognizes is unknown. This specimen comes from a study of T cell repertoires in cytomegalovirus infection. The germline CDR1 and CDR2 sequences are MNHEY and SMNVEV (reference sequence). The CDR3 has 17 residues. V shed 6 bases and J 6 bases; nucleotides not matched to a gene: 15. TCRdb redid the calling of the reads with MiXCR, one entry per CDR3 protein. In the table there are about 100,000 distinct CDR3 sequences, over 40% of which are singletons. The sample consisted of CD8+ T cells from cultured PBMCs, taken from culture after CMV antigen stimulation. The chain has TRBV27 and TRBJ2-1, with 9 positions matching TRBD1. The TCR comes from a human donor in good health (CMV status not recorded). Some clones in this sample may be carry-over from other donors' samples. The CDR3, as DNA: TGTGCCAGCAGGTCCGGACAGGGGAGTCCCCTGCTCAATGAGCAGTTCTTC. Translated: CASRSGQGSPLLNEQFF.